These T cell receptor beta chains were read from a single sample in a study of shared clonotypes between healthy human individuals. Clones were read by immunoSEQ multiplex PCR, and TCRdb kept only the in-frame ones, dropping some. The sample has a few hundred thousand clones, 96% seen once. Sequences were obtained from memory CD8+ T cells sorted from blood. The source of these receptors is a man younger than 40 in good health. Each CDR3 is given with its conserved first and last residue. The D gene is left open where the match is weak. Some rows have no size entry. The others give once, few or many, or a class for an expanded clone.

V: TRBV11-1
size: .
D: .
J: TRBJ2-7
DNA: TGTGCCAGCTCGAAAAACAGCTTACATGGCTGGGGGCACTACGAGCAGTACTTC
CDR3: CASSKNSLHGWGHYEQYF

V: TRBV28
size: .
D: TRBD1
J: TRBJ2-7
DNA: TGTGCCAGCAGCAACAGGGGTTACGAGCAGTACTTC
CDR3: CASSNRGYEQYF

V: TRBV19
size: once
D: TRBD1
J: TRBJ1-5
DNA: TGTGCCAGTAGTCTTCAGCAGGGGGCTAGCAATCAGCCCCAGCATTTT
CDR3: CASSLQQGASNQPQHF

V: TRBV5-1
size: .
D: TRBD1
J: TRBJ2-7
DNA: TGCGCCAGCAGACTCGGGACAGGGGCCTACGAGCAGTACTTC
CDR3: CASRLGTGAYEQYF

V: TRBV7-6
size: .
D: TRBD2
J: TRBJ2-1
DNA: TGTGCCAGCAGCCTTAGCGGGAGAAACGAGCAGTTCTTC
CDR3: CASSLSGRNEQFF

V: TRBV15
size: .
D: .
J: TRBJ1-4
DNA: TGTGCCACCAGCAGAGCCCCCGGGGATAATGAAAAACTGTTTTTT
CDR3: CATSRAPGDNEKLFF

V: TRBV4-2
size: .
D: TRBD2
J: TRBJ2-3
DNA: TGTGCCAGCAGCCAAGAACTAGCGGGAGGGCCGGCAGATACGCAGTATTTT
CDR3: CASSQELAGGPADTQYF

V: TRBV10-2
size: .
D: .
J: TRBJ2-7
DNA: TGCGCCAGCAGTGACCCCTACGAGCAGTACTTC
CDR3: CASSDPYEQYF

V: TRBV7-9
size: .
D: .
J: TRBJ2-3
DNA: TGTGCCAGCAGCTTAAGTGGGACTACAGATACGCAGTATTTT
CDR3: CASSLSGTTDTQYF

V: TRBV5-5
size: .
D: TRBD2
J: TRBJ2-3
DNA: TGTGCCAGCAGCCCAGGGACTAGCGGGACTGTAGATACGCAGTATTTT
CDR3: CASSPGTSGTVDTQYF

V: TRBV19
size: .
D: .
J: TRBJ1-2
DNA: TGTGCCAGTAGTACCGGGACCCCCAACTATGGCTACACCTTC
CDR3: CASSTGTPNYGYTF

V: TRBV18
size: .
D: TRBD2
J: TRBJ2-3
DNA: TGTGCCAGCTCACCACCGGGCCTTCACCTAGCGGGAGAGAGCACAGATACGCAGTATTTT
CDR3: CASSPPGLHLAGESTDTQYF

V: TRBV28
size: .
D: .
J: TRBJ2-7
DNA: TGTGCCAGCAGGAGCCCGGACGGCTACGAGCAGTACTTC
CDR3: CASRSPDGYEQYF

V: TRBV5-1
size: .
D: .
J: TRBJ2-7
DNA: TGCGCCAGCAGCTCGGGACCTCCTCGACCCGAGCAGTACTTC
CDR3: CASSSGPPRPEQYF